Shown below are 8 T cell receptor beta chains from a single sample sequenced in a study of T-cell reconstitution after alpha-beta-depleted transplantation in children. Unique molecular identifiers were incorporated into the prepared TCRbeta library. One entry per CDR3 protein results from TCRdb running MiXCR on the PCR reads. The table records roughly 300,000 distinct CDR3 sequences, about 10% of them present only once. The starting material was PBMCs from the stem cell graft donor, obtained from the stem cell graft. These receptors all stem from a human donor who donated a stem cell graft to a child with SCID.

This clonotype has more than one count but fewer than ten. The chain has TRBV20-1 and TRBJ2-1, with TRBD1 matching over 7 bases. Germline V lookup: CDR1 DFQATT, CDR2 SNEGSKA (reference sequence). The V gene end was trimmed by 5 bases and the J gene end by 0 bases; junction bases not matched to a gene: 10. This CDR3 is built from 16 residues. CDR3 region: CSAWDTGAYSYNEQFF. CDR3 DNA: TGCAGTGCTTGGGACACAGGGGCCTACTCCTACAATGAGCAGTTCTTC.

This clonotype was detected a few times. The chain is built from TRBV12-3 or TRBV12-4 and TRBJ2-7; D gene unclear. Trimming cost V 3 bases and J 5 bases, with 14 bases left between them. This CDR3 is 14 amino acids long. CDR3 sequence: CASSFWVGQDEQYF. The DNA of the CDR3 is TGTGCCAGCAGTTTCTGGGTAGGCCAGGACGAGCAGTACTTC.

V is TRBV5-1 and J is TRBJ1-1; D may be TRBD1 (6 bases). CDR3 length: 17 residues. The germline V gene encodes CDR1 SGHRS and CDR2 YFSETQ. V lost 1 base to trimming and J lost 1 base, with 17 bases between them. The CDR3 reads CASSLNGGHPSNTEAFF. The DNA for the CDR3 is TGCGCCAGCAGCTTGAATGGGGGCCATCCCTCGAACACTGAAGCTTTCTTT.

In its sample, this clonotype was seen a few times. The CDR3 DNA reads as TGTGCCAGCAGCTTAGAAGGCGGGGGGGCATCAGATACGCAGTATTTT. Encoded protein: CASSLEGGGASDTQYF. This chain joins TRBV7-3 and TRBJ2-3; 9 nucleotides agree with TRBD2. The trim removed 2 bases at V and 4 bases at J, leaving 7 bases unmatched. Germline lookup yields CDR1 SGHTA and CDR2 FQGTGA. The CDR3 is made up of 16 amino acids.

This clonotype was counted a few times. V usage is TRBV12-3 or TRBV12-4 and J usage is TRBJ1-2; TRBD1 is a possible D gene (6 bases). This CDR3 has 14 residues. Trimming took 1 base from V and 6 from J, leaving 12 bases between them. CDR3 region: CASSLGWGGNGYTF. As DNA, the CDR3 is TGTGCCAGCAGTTTAGGTTGGGGGGGCAATGGCTACACCTTC.

The chain recombines TRBV6-1 with TRBJ2-3; 8 bases line up with TRBD2. Losses at the gene ends were 6 bases for V and 1 base for J; bases not matched to a gene: 9. CDR3 length: 16 residues. Germline V CDR1 and CDR2: MNHNS, SASEGT. As DNA, the CDR3 is TGTGCCAGCAGCCCTGGACTAGCAACCCGCACAGATACGCAGTATTTT. Translation: CASSPGLATRTDTQYF.

Ten or more counts support this clonotype. V is TRBV12-3 or TRBV12-4 and J is TRBJ1-2, with a weak D call TRBD1 (5 bases). The CDR3 sequence is 13 residues long. V gave up 5 bases and J gave up 7 bases, with 14 bases separating them. Here the CDR3 reads CASSGGRVGGYTF. CDR3 coding DNA: TGTGCCAGCAGTGGTGGCAGGGTGGGTGGCTACACCTTC.

In DNA form, the CDR3 reads TGTGCCAGCAGTTACTCAGGGGGGGGAACTGAAGCTTTCTTT. Its protein is CASSYSGGGTEAFF. The rearrangement links TRBV6-5 to TRBJ1-1, with a weak D call TRBD1 (6 bases). The CDR3 has 14 amino acids. Germline values: CDR1 MNHEY, CDR2 SVGAGI. V shed 0 bases and J shed 5 bases, with 10 bases lying between them.